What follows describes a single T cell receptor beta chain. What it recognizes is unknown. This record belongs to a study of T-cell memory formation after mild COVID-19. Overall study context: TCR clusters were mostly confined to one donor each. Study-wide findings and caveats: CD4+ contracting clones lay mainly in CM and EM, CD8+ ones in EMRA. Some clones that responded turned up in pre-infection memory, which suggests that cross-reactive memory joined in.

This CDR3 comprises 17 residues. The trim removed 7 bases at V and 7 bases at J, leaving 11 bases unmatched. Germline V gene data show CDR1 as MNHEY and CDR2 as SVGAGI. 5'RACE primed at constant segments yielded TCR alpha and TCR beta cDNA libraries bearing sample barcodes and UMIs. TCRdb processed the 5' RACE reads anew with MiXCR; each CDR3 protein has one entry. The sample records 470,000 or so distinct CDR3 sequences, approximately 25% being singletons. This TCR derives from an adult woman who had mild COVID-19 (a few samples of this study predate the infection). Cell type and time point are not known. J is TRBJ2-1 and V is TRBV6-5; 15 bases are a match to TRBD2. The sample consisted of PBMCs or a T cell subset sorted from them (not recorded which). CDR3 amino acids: CASTLYRTSGGANEQFF. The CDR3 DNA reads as TGTGCCAGCACCCTCTACAGGACTAGCGGGGGGGCGAATGAGCAGTTCTTC.